The 16 T cell receptor beta chains given below trace back to one sample, sequenced in a study of lymphopenia after photon versus proton radiotherapy. Repertoires were generated with immunoSEQ multiplex PCR, while TCRdb's copy carries only in-frame clones and drops some. The data hold approximately 65,000 clones, with roughly 87% observed a single time. The source was peripheral blood, collected from a patient treated with proton-based radiotherapy. These receptors were taken from a man at least 80 years old with esophageal cancer.

The V and J genes are TRBV18 and TRBJ2-7; D possibly corresponds to TRBD1 (6 bases). Trimming left V 3 bases short and J 5 bases short, with 11 bases between. Germline CDR1 and CDR2: KGHSH and LQKENI. The CDR3 extends over 13 amino acids. Written as DNA, the CDR3 is TGTGCCAGCTCACCGGGGGCGACCAACGAGCAGTACTTC. It codes for CASSPGATNEQYF.

The chain couples TRBV18 to TRBJ2-3; D is ambiguous. The germline CDR1 and CDR2 sequences are KGHSH and LQKENI. This CDR3 is built from 16 residues. V was clipped by 0 bases and J by 4 bases, with 14 bases between them. In DNA form, the CDR3 reads TGTGCCAGCTCACCACCCCAGCCTAAGACCGCAGATACGCAGTATTTT. As protein: CASSPPQPKTADTQYF.

The rearrangement joins TRBV19 to TRBJ2-2; D gene ambiguous. The ends were cut back, 3 bases at V and 5 bases at J, with 13 bases in the middle. CDR3 length: 15 amino acids. In germline, CDR1 is LNHDA, CDR2 SQIVND (reference sequence). The CDR3 coding sequence is TGTGCCAGTAGTATTGGTCGGGCGCGGACCGGGGAGCTGTTTTTT. Translated, it gives CASSIGRARTGELFF.

The rearrangement uses TRBV6-6 and TRBJ2-5; 7 nucleotides align to TRBD2. V shed 7 bases and J 2 bases; nucleotides not matched to a gene: 4. The CDR3 contains 13 residues. Germline CDR1 is MNHNY and CDR2 is SVGAGI (reference sequence). The CDR3 DNA sequence: TGTGCCAGCATCCCGGGGGGACAAGAGACCCAGTACTTC. Its protein is CASIPGGQETQYF.

The chain has TRBV5-4 and TRBJ1-1; a possible D gene is TRBD1 (6 bases). CDR3 length: 14 amino acids. Germline CDR1 reads SGHNT; CDR2 reads YYREEE (reference sequence). Trimming took off 0 bases at V and 7 bases at J, with 13 bases between the two ends. The CDR3 bases are TGTGCCAGCAGCTTGGACAGGGTCGTTGGTGAAGCTTTCTTT. Its translation: CASSLDRVVGEAFF. Full variable domain (remainder filled in from reference TRBV5-4 and TRBJ1-1): ETGVTQSPTHLIKTRGQQVTLRCSSQSGHNTVSWYQQALGQGPQFIFQYYREEENGRGNFPPRFSGLQFPNYSSELNVNALELDDSALYLCASSLDRVVGEAFFGQGTRLTVV.

The CDR3 reads CASSQDSGGTSLEQYF. CDR3 sequence (DNA): TGTGCCAGCAGCCAAGATTCGGGGGGGACGTCGTTAGAGCAGTACTTC. V gene TRBV4-2 combines with J gene TRBJ2-7; 8 bases match TRBD2. This CDR3 has 16 residues. Losses at the gene ends were 0 bases for V and 7 bases for J; bases not matched to a gene: 11. Per germline, CDR1 LGHNA and CDR2 YNFKEQ.

V and J are TRBV18 and TRBJ2-3, with 8 nucleotides matching TRBD1. The germline gives CDR1 KGHSH, CDR2 LQKENI. The CDR3 runs to 15 residues. With V trimmed by 8 bases and J by 5 bases, 12 bases remained unmatched. CDR3 nucleotides: TGTGCCAGCACCTACGGACAGGGTGTAATAGATACGCAGTATTTT. Amino acid sequence: CASTYGQGVIDTQYF.

The genes are TRBV29-1 and TRBJ2-1, with D perhaps TRBD1 (6 bases). V gave up 0 bases and J gave up 5 bases, with 26 bases separating them. Germline CDR1 reads SQVTM; CDR2 reads ANQGSEA. This CDR3 comprises 19 residues. CDR3 region: CSVEEERGRGISGDNEQFF. CDR3 DNA sequence: TGCAGCGTTGAAGAAGAAAGGGGAAGGGGAATATCAGGGGACAATGAGCAGTTCTTC.

The CDR3 reads CASSQDRLAGYNEQFF. The DNA of the CDR3 is TGTGCCAGCAGCCAAGATCGACTAGCGGGGTACAATGAGCAGTTCTTC. This sequence joins TRBV14 and TRBJ2-1; 11 nucleotides match TRBD2. The germline V gene has CDR1 SGHDN and CDR2 FVKESK. Trimming removed 0 bases from V and 4 bases from J; junction bases left unmatched: 2. The CDR3 runs to 16 residues.

The chain joins TRBV5-8 to TRBJ2-2; D unclear. CDR3 length equals 15 residues. V lost 2 bases and J lost 3, with 11 bases in between. Germline lookup yields CDR1 SGHTS and CDR2 YDEGEE. The CDR3 here is CASSFWQADTGELFF. For the CDR3, the DNA is TGTGCCAGCAGCTTTTGGCAGGCGGACACCGGGGAGCTGTTTTTT.

V is TRBV4-2 and J is TRBJ2-3; D remains unclear. CDR1 and CDR2 (germline): LGHNA, YNFKEQ. The CDR3 sequence is 17 residues long. With 0 bases removed from V and 0 bases from J, the gap between germline ends came to 13 bases. CDR3 region: CASSQDGSGVSTDTQYF. CDR3 in DNA: TGTGCCAGCAGCCAAGATGGATCCGGCGTTAGCACAGATACGCAGTATTTT.

The V gene is TRBV5-4, the J gene TRBJ1-1, with TRBD1 matching over 11 bases. This CDR3 has 14 residues. Looked up from germline, CDR1 is SGHNT and CDR2 is YYREEE (reference sequence). The J segment lost 3 bases and the V segment lost 3 bases, leaving 1 base of the junction unmatched. The DNA of the CDR3 is TGTGCCAGCAGCTGGGGACAGGGGGACACTGAAGCTTTCTTT. It codes for CASSWGQGDTEAFF.

This rearrangement joins TRBV4-1 to TRBJ1-3, with D possibly matching TRBD1 (5 bases). The germline V gene encodes CDR1 MGHRA and CDR2 YSYEKL. Trimming removed 3 bases at V and 2 bases at J, with 8 bases between. This CDR3 contains 14 residues. CDR3 protein: CASSQGTAGNTIYF. DNA for the CDR3: TGCGCCAGCAGCCAGGGGACGGCTGGAAACACCATATATTTT.

CDR3 bases: TGTGCCAGCAGCTTAGCGGGACCTTACGAGCAGTACTTC. This sequence encodes CASSLAGPYEQYF. J is TRBJ2-7 and V is TRBV11-2, with D perhaps TRBD1 or TRBD2 (5 bases each). From germline, CDR1 is SGHAT and CDR2 FQNNGV. The CDR3 has 13 amino acids. Trimming stripped 1 base from V and 4 bases from J, with 8 bases between.

The V call is TRBV7-9, the J call TRBJ2-7; D might be TRBD1 or TRBD2, each matching 5 bases. Trimming shortened V by 3 bases and J by 0 bases, and 15 bases separated the two germline ends. Germline loops: CDR1 SEHNR, CDR2 FQNEAQ (reference sequence). This CDR3 comprises 16 residues. In nucleotides, the CDR3 is TGTGCCAGCAGCTTCGATGAGGGGTGGCCCTCCTACGAGCAGTACTTC. Amino acid sequence: CASSFDEGWPSYEQYF.

V usage is TRBV18 and J usage is TRBJ2-1; D perhaps matches TRBD1 (6 bases). V was shortened by 3 bases and J by 6 bases, with 15 bases between the two germline ends. From germline, CDR1 is KGHSH and CDR2 LQKENI. This CDR3 has 15 amino acids. The CDR3 spells CASSPQAGVFNEQFF. The CDR3 DNA follows: TGTGCCAGCTCACCCCAAGCAGGGGTATTCAATGAGCAGTTCTTC.